This T cell receptor (beta chain) was recovered during a study of blood T cells in healthy people across ages. Points from the study as a whole: Investigators treated diversity estimates from one million T cells as underestimates. The unsorted PBMCs prevented any conclusive comparison of naive versus antigen-experienced cells. Among long-lived donors, naive CD4+ cells were more numerous and diversity higher than in aged donors.

CDR1 and CDR2 from the germline V gene are LGHNA and YNFKEQ. CDR3 length: 17 residues. The germline V and J ends were trimmed by 4 bases and 13 bases, with 29 bases remaining between them. About this clonotype itself: Its antigen is still unknown.

Sample-barcoded 5' priming and a J-beta primer mix drove a second PCR of about 6 to 12 cycles. The template-switch adaptor was a 5' adaptor with 12 random nucleotides. It tagged each cDNA molecule. One entry per CDR3 protein results from TCRdb running MiXCR on the 5' RACE reads. The data contain roughly 1,500,000 distinct CDR3 sequences, 42% of them seen just once; the ten biggest clones take up 7.9%. This receptor was identified in a woman aged 18-29 years in good health. The V call is TRBV4-2, the J call TRBJ2-1; TRBD2 is a possible D gene (5 bases). The sequenced sample consisted of blood. The CDR3 reads CASSPLAGEGLGETQFF. In DNA form, the CDR3 reads TGTGCCAGCAGCCCGTTAGCCGGAGAGGGCTTGGGAGAGACCCAGTTCTTC.